This T cell receptor (beta chain) was recovered during a study of T cell responses to AZD1222 COVID-19 vaccine. The study, taken as a whole, reports: Dominant at 160-218 and 743-854, vaccine-associated CD4 TCRs also spanned spike.

The CDR3 is 15 residues long. Trimming stripped 0 bases from V and 1 base from J, with 9 bases between. From germline, CDR1 is LGHDT and CDR2 YNNKEL (reference sequence). For this clone: What it binds is unknown.

Profiled with immunoSEQ multiplex PCR; TCRdb holds only in-frame clones, not every one. This table holds around 140,000 clones, more than 85% found once. This chain links TRBV3-1 (or the pseudogene TRBV3-2) with TRBJ1-1, with D uncertain. The receptor comes from an adult who received the AZD1222 COVID-19 vaccine. Sequencing used peripheral blood, obtained 28 days after the second AZD1222 dose. The CDR3 loop reads CASSQDWSSNTEAFF. The CDR3 DNA sequence: TGTGCCAGCAGCCAAGATTGGTCGTCGAACACTGAAGCTTTCTTT.